The sequence of this T cell receptor beta chain was determined in a study of cytomegalovirus exposure and HLA in healthy donors. The V gene's germline CDR1 is MNHEY and CDR2 SVGAGI. V was cut by 0 bases and J by 8 bases, with 13 bases left in between. The CDR3 covers 14 residues. PCR involved 60 Vbeta and 13 Jbeta primers. The table came from immunoSEQ multiplex PCR; TCRdb's copy has only in-frame clones and leaves some out. The sample has 75,000 to 100,000 clones; roughly 79% are singletons. The V and J genes are TRBV6-5 and TRBJ1-2; D remains unclear. The clonotype originates from a man aged 25-40 years in good health and CMV-seronegative. The specimen sequenced was PBMCs. In DNA form, the CDR3 reads TGTGCCAGCAGTTACTCGTTGTCATCGGGAGGCTACACCTTC. Translation gives CASSYSLSSGGYTF.